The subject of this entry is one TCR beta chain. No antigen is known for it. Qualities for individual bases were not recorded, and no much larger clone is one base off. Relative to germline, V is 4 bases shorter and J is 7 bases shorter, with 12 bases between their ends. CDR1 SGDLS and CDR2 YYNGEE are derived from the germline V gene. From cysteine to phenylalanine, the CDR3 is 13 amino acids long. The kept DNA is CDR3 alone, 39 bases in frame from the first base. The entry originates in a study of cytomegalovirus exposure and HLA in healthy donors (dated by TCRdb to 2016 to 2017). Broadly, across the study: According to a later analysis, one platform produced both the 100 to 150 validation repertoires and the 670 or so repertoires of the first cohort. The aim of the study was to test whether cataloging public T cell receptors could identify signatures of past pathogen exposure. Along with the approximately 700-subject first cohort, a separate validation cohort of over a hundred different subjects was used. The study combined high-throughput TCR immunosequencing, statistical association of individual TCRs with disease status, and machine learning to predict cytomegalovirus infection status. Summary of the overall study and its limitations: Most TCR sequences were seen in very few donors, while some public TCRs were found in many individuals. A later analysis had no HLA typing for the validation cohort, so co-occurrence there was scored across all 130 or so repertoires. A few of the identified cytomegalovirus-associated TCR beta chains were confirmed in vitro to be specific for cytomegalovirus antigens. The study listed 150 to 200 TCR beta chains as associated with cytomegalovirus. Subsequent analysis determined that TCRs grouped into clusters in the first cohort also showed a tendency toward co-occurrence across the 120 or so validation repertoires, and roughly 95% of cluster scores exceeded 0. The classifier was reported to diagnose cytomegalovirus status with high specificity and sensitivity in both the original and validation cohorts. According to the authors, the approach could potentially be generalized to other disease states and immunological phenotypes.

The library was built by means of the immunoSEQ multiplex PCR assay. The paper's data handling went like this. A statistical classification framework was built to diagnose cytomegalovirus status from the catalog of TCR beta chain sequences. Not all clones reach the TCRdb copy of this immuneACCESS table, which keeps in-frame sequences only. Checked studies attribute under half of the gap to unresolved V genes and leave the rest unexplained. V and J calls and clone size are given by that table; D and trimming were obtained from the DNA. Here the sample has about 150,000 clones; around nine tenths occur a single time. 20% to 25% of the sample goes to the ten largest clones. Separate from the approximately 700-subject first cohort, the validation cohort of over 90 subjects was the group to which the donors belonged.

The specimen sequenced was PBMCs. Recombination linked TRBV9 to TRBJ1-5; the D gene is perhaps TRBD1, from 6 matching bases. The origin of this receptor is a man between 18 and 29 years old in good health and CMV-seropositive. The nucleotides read TGTGCCAGCAGCCCCTCGGGGGGCCAGCCCCAGCATTTT. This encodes CASSPSGGQPQHF.